This TCR beta chain was retrieved from a study of blood T cell repertoires in COVID-19. Overall study: Acute and convalescent COVID-19 samples came from the United States, Italy and Spain. Sources were T cells, B-cell-depleted T cells, or PBMCs; the material itself was cDNA or gDNA.

CDR1 and CDR2 from the germline V gene are SGHKS and YYEKEE (reference sequence). The CDR3 extends over 14 amino acids. Unmatched junction bases numbered 9, after V lost 5 bases and J lost 5 bases. As originally analysed: Estimated nucleated cell counts came from reference gene primer amplification. Sequenced by immunoSEQ multiplex PCR; TCRdb stores in-frame clones only, minus some. That table gives V, J and clone size, and the DNA gave D and trimming. The sample contains some 48,000 clones, approximately 83% of which appear only once. This sequence was found in a woman older than 75 with acute or convalescent COVID-19. The sample was peripheral blood. The rearrangement joins TRBV5-5 to TRBJ2-5; TRBD2 matches at 7 bases. This chain's CDR3 is CASRTVSGAETQYF. In DNA form, the CDR3 reads TGTGCCAGCAGGACCGTGAGCGGGGCGGAGACCCAGTACTTC.